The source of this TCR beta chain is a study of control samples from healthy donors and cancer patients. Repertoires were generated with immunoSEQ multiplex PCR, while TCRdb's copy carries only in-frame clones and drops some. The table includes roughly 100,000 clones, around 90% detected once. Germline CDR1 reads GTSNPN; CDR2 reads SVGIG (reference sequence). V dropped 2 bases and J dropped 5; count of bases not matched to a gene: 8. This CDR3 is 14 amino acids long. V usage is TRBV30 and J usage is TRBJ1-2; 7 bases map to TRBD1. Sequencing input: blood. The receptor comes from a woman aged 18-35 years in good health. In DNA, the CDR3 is TGTGCCTGGAGTAGGGGGCCAGACCTATATGGCTACACCTTC. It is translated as CAWSRGPDLYGYTF.